Each of the 29 T cell receptor beta chains below was sequenced from the same sample in a study of shared clonotypes between healthy human individuals. Data came from immunoSEQ multiplex PCR; TCRdb stores just in-frame clones and leaves some out. The sample lists 2,500,000 or so clones; 85% to 95% were seen once. Sequencing was done on a sample of naive CD4+ T cells sorted from blood. Noted subset: CD45RA+ positively selected. Receptors were obtained from a man between 18 and 35 years old in good health.

On this clone itself: The identical CDR3 is also encoded by other nucleotide sequences in the sample. This chain uses TRBV20-1 with TRBJ1-1; D call uncertain. This CDR3 is built from 11 residues. Trimming left V 5 bases short and J 1 base short, with 5 bases between. Germline assignment: CDR1 DFQATT and CDR2 SNEGSKA (reference sequence). The CDR3 bases are TGCAGTGCTCGCAAGAACACTGAAGCTTTCTTT. Translated: CSARKNTEAFF.

This chain links TRBV4-1 with TRBJ2-3, with 10 bases that match TRBD2. The V gene's germline CDR1 is MGHRA and CDR2 YSYEKL. J lost 6 bases, V lost 3 bases, and 6 bases had no gene match. The CDR3 runs to 15 residues. The CDR3 sequence: CASSQQAGGLDTQYF. The CDR3 nucleotides are TGCGCCAGCAGCCAGCAAGCGGGGGGGCTTGATACGCAGTATTTT.

V and J are TRBV7-2 and TRBJ1-6; D is unresolved. The CDR3 loop spans 19 amino acids. CDR1 is SGHTA and CDR2 is FQGNSA in the germline V gene. Trimming stripped 6 bases from V and 3 bases from J, with 24 bases between. The DNA for the CDR3 is TGTGCCAGCAGACTTCCAATGGGCAGTCTCACAGTCTATAATTCACCCCTCCACTTT. This codes for CASRLPMGSLTVYNSPLHF.

This chain joins TRBV7-2 and TRBJ2-2; D is uncertain. Trimming cost V 4 bases and J 7 bases, with 13 bases left between them. The germline V gene encodes CDR1 SGHTA and CDR2 FQGNSA. The CDR3 covers 14 residues. CDR3 nucleotide sequence: TGTGCCAGCAGCTCGGGCCGGTTTGTCGGGGAGCTGTTTTTT. Translated: CASSSGRFVGELFF. The full variable domain, its missing parts supplied by reference TRBV7-2 and TRBJ2-2, is GAGVSQSPSNKVTEKGKDVELRCDPISGHTALYWYRQSLGQGLEFLIYFQGNSAPDKSGLPSDRFSAERTGGSVSTLTIQRTQQEDSAVYLCASSSGRFVGELFFGEGSRLTVL.

J is TRBJ2-1 and V is TRBV2; 7 nucleotides match TRBD1. CDR3 length equals 18 residues. V lost 10 bases and J lost 5; bases outside the gene matches: 23. Germline V gives CDR1 SNHLY, CDR2 FYNNEI. The chain's CDR3 is CATETGTFSTGLDNEQFF. The CDR3 bases are TGTGCCACCGAGACAGGGACATTTAGTACGGGGTTGGACAATGAGCAGTTCTTC.

This clone was seen a handful of times. The genes are TRBV29-1 and TRBJ1-1; D may be TRBD1 (6 bases). The ends were cut back, 5 bases at V and 3 bases at J, with 16 bases in the middle. Per the germline V gene, CDR1 is SQVTM and CDR2 is ANQGSEA. The CDR3 has 14 residues. The chain's CDR3 is CSVLSYRADTEAFF. The CDR3 DNA reads TGCAGCGTTCTCTCCTACAGGGCGGACACTGAAGCTTTCTTT.

The sample holds one count of this clone. The V and J genes are TRBV10-3 and TRBJ2-3, with 9 bases matching TRBD2. Trimming removed 7 bases from V and 6 bases from J; junction bases left unmatched: 8. The germline CDR1 and CDR2 sequences are ENHRY and SYGVKD. This CDR3 is 14 amino acids long. The CDR3 is CAIMASGMADTQYF. The CDR3 DNA sequence: TGTGCCATCATGGCTAGCGGGATGGCTGATACGCAGTATTTT.

The CDR3 protein is CASSNPMDTEAFF. CDR3 DNA: TGTGCCAGCAGCAACCCAATGGACACTGAAGCTTTCTTT. The gene calls are TRBV6-5 and TRBJ1-1; D not certain. Germline CDR1 MNHEY, CDR2 SVGAGI. The CDR3 spans 13 residues. Trimming took off 6 bases at V and 3 bases at J, with 11 bases between the two ends.

The chain uses TRBV15 and TRBJ2-1; D unclear. Trimming shortened V by 0 bases and J by 10 bases, and 10 bases separated the two germline ends. Germline lookup yields CDR1 LNHNV and CDR2 YYDKDF (reference sequence). The CDR3 runs 13 residues. For the CDR3, the DNA is TGTGCCACCAGCAGAGAACCAGAACCCGAGCAGTTCTTC. It codes for CATSREPEPEQFF.

CDR3 in amino acids: CASTRNGAANTGELFF. DNA for the CDR3: TGTGCCAGCACCAGAAACGGGGCCGCGAACACCGGGGAGCTGTTTTTT. The chain uses TRBV11-1 and TRBJ2-2, with D perhaps being TRBD1 or TRBD2 (5 bases each). This CDR3 has 16 residues. Germline values: CDR1 SGHAT, CDR2 FQDESV (reference sequence). Trimming shortened V by 7 bases and J by 0 bases, and 15 bases separated the two germline ends. The entire variable domain, with the rest obtained from reference TRBV11-1 and TRBJ2-2, is as follows: EAEVAQSPRYKITEKSQAVAFWCDPISGHATLYWYRQILGQGPELLVQFQDESVVDDSQLPKDRFSAERLKGVDSTLKIQPAELGDSAMYLCASTRNGAANTGELFFGEGSRLTVL.

As concerns this clone: Distinct nucleotide sequences in the sample also encode this CDR3. The chain has TRBV7-9 and TRBJ2-7; 7 bases map to TRBD2. V gave up 2 bases and J gave up 1 base; unmatched junction bases: 5. In germline, CDR1 is SEHNR, CDR2 FQNEAQ (reference sequence). The CDR3 is 15 amino acids. The CDR3 nucleotides read TGTGCCAGCAGCTTAACGGCTAGCGGATCCTACGAGCAGTACTTC. It encodes CASSLTASGSYEQYF. Full variable domain (missing parts from reference TRBV7-9 and TRBJ2-7): DTGVSQNPRHKITKRGQNVTFRCDPISEHNRLYWYRQTLGQGPEFLTYFQNEAQLEKSRLLSDRFSAERPKGSFSTLEIQRTEQGDSAMYLCASSLTASGSYEQYFGPGTRLTVT.

The V call is TRBV6-1, the J call TRBJ1-2, with 7 positions matching TRBD1. The CDR3 totals 15 residues. V was clipped by 2 bases and J by 6 bases; unmatched bases: 9. The V gene's germline CDR1 is MNHNS and CDR2 SASEGT. The DNA for the CDR3 is TGTGCCAGCAGTGAACGAACCAGGGGGGGTCATGGCTACACCTTC. Translating gives CASSERTRGGHGYTF.

This sequence joins TRBV10-3 and TRBJ2-1, with a possible D match to TRBD1 (5 bases). Germline V CDR1 and CDR2: ENHRY, SYGVKD. The CDR3 is made up of 19 amino acids. V gave up 4 bases and J gave up 8 bases, with 30 bases separating them. In DNA, the CDR3 is TGTGCCATCAGTGGAGGACCGGACAAGGGCCCTCTGGGCGCCGATGAGCAGTTCTTC. It specifies CAISGGPDKGPLGADEQFF.

The V and J genes are TRBV2 and TRBJ1-2, with a tentative D call TRBD1 (5 bases). The CDR3 sequence is 13 residues long. The V end lost 5 bases, the J end lost 3 bases, and 10 bases lay between the germline ends. Germline lookup yields CDR1 SNHLY and CDR2 FYNNEI. Here the CDR3 reads CASSRDGYYGYTF. CDR3 bases: TGTGCCAGCAGTCGGGACGGATACTATGGCTACACCTTC.

The chain combines TRBV28 with TRBJ1-6; D unresolved. Trimming took off 3 bases at V and 12 bases at J, with 12 bases between the two ends. This CDR3 spans 13 amino acids. Germline V gene sequence: CDR1 MDHEN, CDR2 SYDVKM. CDR3 loop: CASSFSAEIPLHF. In nucleotides, the CDR3 is TGTGCCAGCAGTTTTTCCGCCGAAATACCCCTCCACTTT.

The rearrangement joins TRBV11-2 to TRBJ2-1, with TRBD2 matching 8 bases. Germline CDR1 reads SGHAT; CDR2 reads FQNNGV. The CDR3 is 17 amino acids. J was trimmed by 4 bases and V by 1 base; bases with no gene match: 9. The CDR3 nucleotides read TGTGCCAGCAGCTTAGCGGTAGCGGGAAAGACTTACAATGAGCAGTTCTTC. Translating gives CASSLAVAGKTYNEQFF.

This clone has more than one count but fewer than ten. The rearrangement joins TRBV5-1 to TRBJ1-5, with TRBD1 identical over 7 bases. J lost 0 bases, V lost 4 bases, and 7 bases had no gene match. Looked up from germline, CDR1 is SGHRS and CDR2 is YFSETQ. The length of the CDR3 is 16 residues. As DNA, the CDR3 is TGCGCCAGCAGCCCTGGACAGGCGCATAGCAATCAGCCCCAGCATTTT. Its protein is CASSPGQAHSNQPQHF. Together with reference TRBV5-1 and TRBJ1-5, the CDR3 gives the full variable domain: KAGVTQTPRYLIKTRGQQVTLSCSPISGHRSVSWYQQTPGQGLQFLFEYFSETQRNKGNFPGRFSGRQFSNSRSEMNVSTLELGDSALYLCASSPGQAHSNQPQHFGDGTRLSIL.

J is TRBJ2-3 and V is TRBV29-1; 9 bases map to TRBD1. The CDR3 runs 14 residues. V was pared by 6 bases and J by 5 bases, with 9 bases of the junction left unmatched. The germline CDR1 and CDR2 sequences are SQVTM and ANQGSEA. The CDR3 protein is CSVPGTGTIDTQYF. The CDR3 coding sequence is TGCAGCGTACCCGGGACAGGGACGATAGATACGCAGTATTTT.

The rearrangement uses TRBV5-1 and TRBJ2-1, with TRBD2 matching 8 bases. CDR1 and CDR2 (germline): SGHRS, YFSETQ. The CDR3 covers 14 residues. With V trimmed by 2 bases and J by 5 bases, 3 bases remained unmatched. The CDR3 region has the DNA TGCGCCAGCAGCTTTGTACTAGCGGACAATGAGCAGTTCTTC. Translated, it gives CASSFVLADNEQFF.

This rearrangement joins TRBV5-1 to TRBJ1-3; no clear D gene. The V end lost 2 bases, the J end lost 0 bases, and 3 bases lay between the germline ends. The CDR3 extends over 13 amino acids. Germline V gene sequence: CDR1 SGHRS, CDR2 YFSETQ. The CDR3 nucleotides are TGCGCCAGCAGCTTACTCTCTGGAAACACCATATATTTT. Residues: CASSLLSGNTIYF.

Details on this clone: An end of the junction differs from the germline gene, which may be a read error. This chain connects TRBV18 to TRBJ2-1, with D tentatively TRBD1 or TRBD2 (5 bases each). CDR1 KGHSH and CDR2 LQKENI come from the germline V gene. The CDR3 runs to 14 residues. The CDR3 reads CASSRDRSFNEQFF. The CDR3 nucleotides are TGTGCCAGCTCAAGGGACCGATCCTTCAATGAGCAGTTCTTC.

The gene calls are TRBV6-5 and TRBJ1-2; maybe TRBD1 (5 bases). There are 15 residues in the CDR3. Trimming removed 5 bases from V and 3 bases from J, with 16 bases in between. CDR1 is MNHEY, CDR2 SVGAGI, per germline. The CDR3: CASSTLQRGHYGYTF. DNA of the CDR3: TGTGCCAGCAGTACCCTCCAAAGGGGCCACTATGGCTACACCTTC.

The chain links TRBV5-3 to TRBJ1-2; D might be TRBD1 (5 bases). TRBV5-3 is sorted into the ORF group, with uncertain function. Between the trimmed V and J ends, which lost 8 bases and 3 bases, there was a span of 11 bases. The CDR3 length is 12 residues. The CDR3 loop reads CARPDKYYGYTF. The CDR3 DNA is TGTGCCAGGCCGGACAAATACTATGGCTACACCTTC.

DNA for the CDR3: TGTGCCAGCAGCTTTATCGCGCGCCAAGAGACCCAGTACTTC. Its protein is CASSFIARQETQYF. The chain recombines TRBV7-2 with TRBJ2-5, with unresolved D. V was pared by 3 bases and J by 1 base, with 9 bases between. This CDR3 is built from 14 residues. Germline values: CDR1 SGHTA, CDR2 FQGNSA.

Concerning this clone itself: The same CDR3 is also encoded by other DNA sequences in this sample. The chain carries TRBV2 and TRBJ2-2; no clear D gene. This CDR3 is built from 13 residues. The germline V and J ends were trimmed by 2 bases and 4 bases, with 5 bases remaining between them. Looked up from germline, CDR1 is SNHLY and CDR2 is FYNNEI. The CDR3 loop is CASSESGTGELFF. As DNA, the CDR3 is TGTGCCAGCAGTGAAAGTGGCACCGGGGAGCTGTTTTTT.

The V gene is TRBV28, the J gene TRBJ1-6; D perhaps matches TRBD1 (5 bases). This CDR3 spans 16 amino acids. Germline V CDR1 and CDR2: MDHEN, SYDVKM. Trimming pared 2 bases from V and 3 bases from J, leaving 11 bases between. The CDR3, as DNA: TGTGCCAGCAGTTTACCTAAGCAGGGCTATAATTCACCCCTCCACTTT. Its protein is CASSLPKQGYNSPLHF. Full variable domain (outside the CDR3, taken from reference TRBV28 and TRBJ1-6): DVKVTQSSRYLVKRTGEKVFLECVQDMDHENMFWYRQDPGLGLRLIYFSYDVKMKEKGDIPEGYSVSREKKERFSLILESASTNQTSMYLCASSLPKQGYNSPLHFGNGTRLTVT.

As regards this clone: Different DNA sequences within this sample yield the same CDR3. The CDR3 DNA is TGTGCCAGCTCACCACGGACTAGCGGGAATTCCTACGAGCAGTACTTC. This encodes CASSPRTSGNSYEQYF. The chain is built from TRBV18 and TRBJ2-7, with 12 bases lining up with TRBD2. Germline CDR1 reads KGHSH; CDR2 reads LQKENI. V trimming: 1 base; J trimming: 1 base; junction bases outside the gene matches: 2. The CDR3 consists of 16 residues.

V usage is TRBV9 and J usage is TRBJ2-2; D call uncertain. The CDR3 consists of 14 residues. Between the trimmed V and J ends, which lost 1 base and 4 bases, there was a span of 8 bases. Germline V gives CDR1 SGDLS, CDR2 YYNGEE. CDR3 DNA: TGTGCCAGCAGCGTAAATTTACTCACCGGGGAGCTGTTTTTT. Protein product: CASSVNLLTGELFF.

The rearrangement uses TRBV30 and TRBJ1-4; D is undetermined. The CDR3 is made up of 16 amino acids. Germline lookup yields CDR1 GTSNPN and CDR2 SVGIG (reference sequence). Trimming shortened V by 0 bases and J by 5 bases, and 16 bases separated the two germline ends. CDR3 sequence reads: CAWSVVRGPRNEKLFF. CDR3 bases: TGTGCCTGGAGTGTAGTACGAGGGCCTAGGAATGAAAAACTGTTTTTT.